This is a list of T cell receptor beta chains from one sample in a study of T cells after posttransplantation cyclophosphamide. The protocol was immunoSEQ multiplex PCR, while the TCRdb copy is restricted to in-frame clones and leaves out a portion. Here the sample spans around 23,000 clones, approximately 71% being singletons. The sequencing input was memory CD4+ T cells sorted from PBMCs. These receptor sequences come from an older woman in good health, CMV-negative, and a related stem cell transplant donor. Both conserved end residues are part of each CDR3. A D gene is named only where the DNA matches it firmly. Size values are once, few and many counts, or a class for expanded clones, and some rows have none.

clone_size	d_call	v_call	j_call	cdr3_aa	cdr3_nt
.	TRBD1	TRBV28	TRBJ1-2	CASRDRGRDNYGYTF	TGTGCCAGCAGGGACAGGGGGCGTGATAACTATGGCTACACCTTC
.	.	TRBV7-2	TRBJ2-1	CASKRPGIDEQFF	TGTGCCAGCAAGAGGCCAGGGATCGATGAGCAGTTCTTC
few	.	TRBV6-1	TRBJ2-2	CASSERVTYDTGELFF	TGTGCCAGCAGTGAACGAGTGACTTACGACACCGGGGAGCTGTTTTTT
.	.	TRBV11-3	TRBJ2-1	CASSFRTGYNEQFF	TGTGCCAGCAGCTTCCGTACAGGATACAATGAGCAGTTCTTC
.	.	TRBV7-2	TRBJ2-3	CASSQQVTSTDTQYF	TGTGCCAGCAGCCAACAGGTAACATCCACAGATACGCAGTATTTT
.	.	TRBV7-8	TRBJ1-2	CASSLVGREAYGYTF	TGTGCCAGCAGCTTAGTGGGCAGGGAGGCCTATGGCTACACCTTC
.	TRBD1	TRBV28	TRBJ1-5	CAVPGQGYNQPQHF	TGTGCCGTTCCGGGACAGGGTTACAATCAGCCCCAGCATTTT
once	TRBD1	TRBV9	TRBJ1-2	CASSVPGQGYYGYTF	TGTGCCAGCAGCGTGCCGGGACAGGGCTACTATGGCTACACCTTC
few	.	TRBV27	TRBJ2-1	CASRDIRDTNEQFF	TGTGCCAGCAGGGATATACGGGACACCAATGAGCAGTTCTTC
.	.	TRBV4-2	TRBJ2-2	CASSLRSLNTGELFF	TGTGCCAGCAGCTTGAGAAGCTTAAACACCGGGGAGCTGTTTTTT